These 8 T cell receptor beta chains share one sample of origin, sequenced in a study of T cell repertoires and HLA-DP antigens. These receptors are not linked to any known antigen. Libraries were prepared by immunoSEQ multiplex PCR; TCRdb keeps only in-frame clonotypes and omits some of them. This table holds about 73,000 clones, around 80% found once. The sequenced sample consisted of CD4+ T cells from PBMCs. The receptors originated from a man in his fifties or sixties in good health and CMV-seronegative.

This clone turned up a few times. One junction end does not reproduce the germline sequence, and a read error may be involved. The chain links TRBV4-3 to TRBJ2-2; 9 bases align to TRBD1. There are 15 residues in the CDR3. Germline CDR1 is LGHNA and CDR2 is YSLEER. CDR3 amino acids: CASSPGTGNAGELFF. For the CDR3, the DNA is TGCGCCAGCAGCCCGGGGACAGGGAACGCCGGGGAGCTGTTTTTT.

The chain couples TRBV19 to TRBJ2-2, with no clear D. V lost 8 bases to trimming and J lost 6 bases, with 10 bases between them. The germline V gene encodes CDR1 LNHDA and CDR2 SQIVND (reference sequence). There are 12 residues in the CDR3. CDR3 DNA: TGTGCCAGTTTCGGGCTATCCGGGGAGCTGTTTTTT. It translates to CASFGLSGELFF. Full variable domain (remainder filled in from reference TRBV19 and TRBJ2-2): DGGITQSPKYLFRKEGQNVTLSCEQNLNHDAMYWYRQDPGQGLRLIYYSQIVNDFQKGDIAEGYSVSREKKESFPLTVTSAQKNPTAFYLCASFGLSGELFFGEGSRLTVL.

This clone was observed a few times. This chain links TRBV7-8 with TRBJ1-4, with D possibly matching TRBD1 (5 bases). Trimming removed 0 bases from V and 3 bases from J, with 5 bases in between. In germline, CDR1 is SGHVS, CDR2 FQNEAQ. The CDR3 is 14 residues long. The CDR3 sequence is CASSLAGANEKLFF. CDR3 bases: TGTGCCAGCAGCTTAGCGGGGGCTAATGAAAAACTGTTTTTT.

CDR3 DNA sequence: TGTGCCAGCAGTTCGTGGGGGACTAGCGGGAACAATGAGCAGTTCTTC. It yields the protein CASSSWGTSGNNEQFF. This rearrangement joins TRBV6-5 to TRBJ2-1; TRBD2 matches 13 bases. The germline CDR1 and CDR2 sequences are MNHEY and SVGAGI. The V and J ends lost 4 bases and 5 bases, in that order; junction bases with no gene match: 5. This CDR3 region has 16 residues.

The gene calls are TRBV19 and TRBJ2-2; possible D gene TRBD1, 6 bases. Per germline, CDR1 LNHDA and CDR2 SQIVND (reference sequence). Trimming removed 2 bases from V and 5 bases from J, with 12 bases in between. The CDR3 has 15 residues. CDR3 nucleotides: TGTGCCAGTAGTATACCAGGGGCTCGGACCGGGGAGCTGTTTTTT. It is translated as CASSIPGARTGELFF.

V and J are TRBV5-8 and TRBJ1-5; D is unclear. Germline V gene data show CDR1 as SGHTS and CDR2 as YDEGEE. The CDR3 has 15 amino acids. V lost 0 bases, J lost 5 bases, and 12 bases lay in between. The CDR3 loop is CASSLVFSPYQPQHF. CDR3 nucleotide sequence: TGTGCCAGCAGCTTGGTTTTCTCTCCGTATCAGCCCCAGCATTTT.

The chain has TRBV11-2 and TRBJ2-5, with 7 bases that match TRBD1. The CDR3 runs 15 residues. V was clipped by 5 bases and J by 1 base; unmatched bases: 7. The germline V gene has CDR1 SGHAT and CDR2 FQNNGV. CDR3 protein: CASSRETGTQETQYF. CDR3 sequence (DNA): TGTGCCAGCAGCAGAGAGACAGGGACCCAAGAGACCCAGTACTTC.

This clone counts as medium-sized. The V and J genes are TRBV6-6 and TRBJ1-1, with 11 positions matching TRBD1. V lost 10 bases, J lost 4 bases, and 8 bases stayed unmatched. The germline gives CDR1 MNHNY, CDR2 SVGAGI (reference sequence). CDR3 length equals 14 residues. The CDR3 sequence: CATRGDRGITEAFF. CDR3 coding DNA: TGTGCCACCCGCGGGGACAGGGGGATCACTGAAGCTTTCTTT.